This T cell receptor (beta chain) derives from a study of tumor-infiltrating lymphocytes in localized non-small cell lung cancer. Study-wide background: Tumor tissue and non-adjacent uninvolved lung came from each patient.

This clone turned up a few times. TCRdb's table, derived via immunoSEQ multiplex PCR, lists solely in-frame clones and lacks some. The sample consists of roughly 8,500 clones, about 63% of them appearing once. The CDR3 is 13 amino acids. Trimming pared 0 bases from V and 0 bases from J, leaving 3 bases between. Per germline, CDR1 SGHNT and CDR2 YYREEE (reference sequence). Input material: uninvolved lung tissue not adjacent to the tumor. The chain combines TRBV5-4 with TRBJ2-5, with D uncertain. The TCR was taken from a human donor with non-small cell lung cancer. CDR3 sequence (DNA): TGTGCCAGCAGCTTGGGGTACCAAGAGACCCAGTACTTC. Its translation: CASSLGYQETQYF. The whole variable domain, filled in from reference TRBV5-4 and TRBJ2-5, reads ETGVTQSPTHLIKTRGQQVTLRCSSQSGHNTVSWYQQALGQGPQFIFQYYREEENGRGNFPPRFSGLQFPNYSSELNVNALELDDSALYLCASSLGYQETQYFGPGTRLLVL.